The rows below give T cell receptor beta chains drawn from one sample of a study of T cell responses to AZD1222 COVID-19 vaccine. The assay was immunoSEQ multiplex PCR, and TCRdb's table has in-frame clones only and misses some. Of about 190,000 clones in the sample, over 80% were seen once. The source material was peripheral blood, sampled on day 0 of AZD1222 vaccination. The receptors stem from an adult in good health. Both conserved end residues are part of each CDR3. A D gene is named only where the DNA matches it firmly. Expanded clones get a size class; other rows say once, few or many, or leave the size out.

V: TRBV30
J: TRBJ2-1
size: .
D: TRBD2
DNA: TGTGCCTGGAGGACTAGCGGGGCCAAAGATGAGCAGTTCTTC
CDR3: CAWRTSGAKDEQFF

V: TRBV7-9
J: TRBJ2-3
size: .
D: .
DNA: TGTGCCAGCAGCTTAGATGGGGGATTCAGCACAGATACGCAGTATTTT
CDR3: CASSLDGGFSTDTQYF

V: TRBV5-1
J: TRBJ2-5
size: .
D: TRBD1
DNA: TGCGCCAGCAGCACCCGACAGGGGGCCGTGGAGACCCAGTACTTC
CDR3: CASSTRQGAVETQYF

V: TRBV9
J: TRBJ1-6
size: .
D: .
DNA: TGTGCCAGCAGCGTAGAAGGAACAATTAATTCACCCCTCCACTTT
CDR3: CASSVEGTINSPLHF

V: TRBV6-5
J: TRBJ2-1
size: .
D: .
DNA: TGTGCCAGCAGTCCCCAGGGGGGGGGCTACAATGAGCAGTTCTTC
CDR3: CASSPQGGGYNEQFF

V: TRBV27
J: TRBJ2-7
size: .
D: .
DNA: TGTGCCAGCAGTTTACACCAGGGCCAGTCCTACGAGCAGTACTTC
CDR3: CASSLHQGQSYEQYF

V: TRBV6-5
J: TRBJ1-2
size: .
D: .
DNA: TGTGCCAGCAGTTACTCCGAGCGGGGTTGGGGCTACACCTTC
CDR3: CASSYSERGWGYTF

V: TRBV18
J: TRBJ2-5
size: .
D: .
DNA: TGTGCCAGCTCACCTCCAGCGGCTAATCAAGAGACCCAGTACTTC
CDR3: CASSPPAANQETQYF

V: TRBV20-1
J: TRBJ1-2
size: .
D: .
DNA: TGCAGTGCTAGTGAGGACATCTTCTATAACTATGGCTACACCTTC
CDR3: CSASEDIFYNYGYTF

V: TRBV5-1
J: TRBJ2-3
size: .
D: .
DNA: TGCGCCAGCAGCTTGGCCGGACTTACCACAGATACGCAGTATTTT
CDR3: CASSLAGLTTDTQYF

V: TRBV5-1
J: TRBJ1-1
size: .
D: .
DNA: TGCGCCAGCAGCGAACCGACGGCGATGGAAGCTTTCTTT
CDR3: CASSEPTAMEAFF

V: TRBV6-1
J: TRBJ1-5
size: .
D: .
DNA: TGTGCCAGCAGTGAACAGGCGACTCTCCTAAGCAATCAGCCCCAGCATTTT
CDR3: CASSEQATLLSNQPQHF

V: TRBV2
J: TRBJ2-2
size: .
D: .
DNA: TGTGCCAGCAGTAGCCTAGCAGCCACCGGGGAGCTGTTTTTT
CDR3: CASSSLAATGELFF

V: TRBV7-9
J: TRBJ2-7
size: few
D: TRBD1
DNA: TGTGCCAGCAGCTTAAGTGGGACAGTCTACGAGCAGTACTTC
CDR3: CASSLSGTVYEQYF

V: TRBV4-1
J: TRBJ1-1
size: .
D: TRBD1
DNA: TGCGCCAGCAGCCCACCGAGTACAGGGGCGGGAGCTTTCTTT
CDR3: CASSPPSTGAGAFF

V: TRBV7-2
J: TRBJ1-1
size: .
D: .
DNA: TGTGCCAGCAGCGCGGACCAGAACACTGAAGCTTTCTTT
CDR3: CASSADQNTEAFF

V: TRBV3-1/TRBV3-2
J: TRBJ1-1
size: few
D: .
DNA: TGTGCCAGCAGCCGACTCAATGTCGGCACTGAAGCTTTCTTT
CDR3: CASSRLNVGTEAFF

V: TRBV30
J: TRBJ1-2
size: .
D: .
DNA: TGTGCCTGGAGTGTTAATGGCGGACTTTATGGCTACACCTTC
CDR3: CAWSVNGGLYGYTF

V: TRBV5-1
J: TRBJ2-7
size: .
D: TRBD2
DNA: TGCGCCAGCAGCGTCTCAGGCACCGGGGGGGCTACCTACGAGCAGTACTTC
CDR3: CASSVSGTGGATYEQYF

V: TRBV4-1
J: TRBJ2-1
size: .
D: TRBD1
DNA: TGCGCCAGCAGCCAGGTGGGACAGGCCTACAATGAGCAGTTCTTC
CDR3: CASSQVGQAYNEQFF

V: TRBV7-2
J: TRBJ2-7
size: .
D: TRBD1
DNA: TGTGCCAGCAGCTTAACCCGACAGGGATACGAGCAGTACTTC
CDR3: CASSLTRQGYEQYF

V: TRBV6-2/TRBV6-3
J: TRBJ2-7
size: .
D: .
DNA: TGTGCCAGCAGTTCTGACGGAGCCTACGAGCAGTACTTC
CDR3: CASSSDGAYEQYF

V: TRBV5-1
J: TRBJ2-5
size: .
D: .
DNA: TGCGCCAGCAGCTTGGGGGTCGGGGACCAAGAGACCCAGTACTTC
CDR3: CASSLGVGDQETQYF

V: TRBV7-8
J: TRBJ2-7
size: .
D: TRBD2
DNA: TGTGCCAGCTACCTAGCGGGGGTGTACGAGCAGTACTTC
CDR3: CASYLAGVYEQYF

V: TRBV18
J: TRBJ1-1
size: .
D: .
DNA: TGTGCCAGCTCACCAGCGGAAAACACTGAAGCTTTCTTT
CDR3: CASSPAENTEAFF

V: TRBV5-1
J: TRBJ2-7
size: .
D: .
DNA: TGCGCCAGCAGCTCCGGGAATCTGGGGGCCTACGAGCAGTACTTC
CDR3: CASSSGNLGAYEQYF

V: TRBV7-3
J: TRBJ2-3
size: .
D: .
DNA: TGTGCCAGCAGCTTATACGGGGGCCGGGGCACAGATACGCAGTATTTT
CDR3: CASSLYGGRGTDTQYF

V: TRBV9
J: TRBJ1-4
size: .
D: .
DNA: TGTGCCAGCAGCGTAAAAGACAGCCGTTATGAAAAACTGTTTTTT
CDR3: CASSVKDSRYEKLFF

V: TRBV15
J: TRBJ1-4
size: .
D: .
DNA: TGTGCCACCAGCAGAGAGGGGGCGGGGGATGAAAAACTGTTTTTT
CDR3: CATSREGAGDEKLFF

V: TRBV5-1
J: TRBJ2-2
size: .
D: .
DNA: TGCGCCAGCAGCTTTGAGCCGGGGGGACAAACCGGGGAGCTGTTTTTT
CDR3: CASSFEPGGQTGELFF

V: TRBV6-4
J: TRBJ1-6
size: .
D: .
DNA: TGTGCCAGCAGTCGCGTTGCCTATAATTCACCCCTCCACTTT
CDR3: CASSRVAYNSPLHF

V: TRBV7-9
J: TRBJ1-4
size: .
D: .
DNA: TGTGCCAGCAGCCACATTAATGAAAAACTGTTTTTT
CDR3: CASSHINEKLFF

V: TRBV5-1
J: TRBJ1-1
size: .
D: .
DNA: TGCGCCAGCCAGGGAGGGGTGGCGACGATCACTGAAGCTTTCTTT
CDR3: CASQGGVATITEAFF